This T cell receptor beta chain was obtained from a study of technical replicates of blood from a few donors. V lost 8 bases, J lost 3 bases, and 17 bases lay in between. Looked up from germline, CDR1 is SGDLS and CDR2 is YYNGEE. CDR3 length equals 14 residues. Some clones are missing from TCRdb's copy, which holds only in-frame ones; the method was immunoSEQ multiplex PCR. The table includes 54,000 or so clones, 94% detected once. The chain combines TRBV9 with TRBJ1-2, with D tentatively TRBD1 (5 bases). Sequencing used T cells isolated from PBMCs. This receptor was obtained from a human donor in good health. The CDR3 nucleotides are TGTGCCAGTCGCAAGGGGAAGGGGTACTATGGCTACACCTTC. Its translation: CASRKGKGYYGYTF.